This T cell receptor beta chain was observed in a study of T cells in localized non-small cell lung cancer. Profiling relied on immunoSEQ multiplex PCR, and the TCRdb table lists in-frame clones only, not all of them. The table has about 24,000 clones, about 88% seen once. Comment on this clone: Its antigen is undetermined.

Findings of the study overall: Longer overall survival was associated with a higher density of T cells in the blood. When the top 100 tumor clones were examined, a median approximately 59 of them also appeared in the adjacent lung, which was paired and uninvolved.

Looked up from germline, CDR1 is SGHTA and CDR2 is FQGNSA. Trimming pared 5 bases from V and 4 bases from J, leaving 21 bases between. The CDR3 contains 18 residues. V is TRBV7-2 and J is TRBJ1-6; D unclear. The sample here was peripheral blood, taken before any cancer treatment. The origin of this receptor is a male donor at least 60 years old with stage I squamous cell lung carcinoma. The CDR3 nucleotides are TGTGCCAGCAGCAAAGAAGGCGAGGCTACCAGTTATAATTCACCCCTCCACTTT. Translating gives CASSKEGEATSYNSPLHF.